This note documents a single TCR beta chain sequence. Its target is not known. PCR involved 60 Vbeta and 13 Jbeta primers. Generated by immunoSEQ multiplex PCR, the TCRdb table keeps only in-frame clones and is missing some. In the table there are roughly 160,000 clones, around 80% of which are singletons. This specimen belongs to a study of cytomegalovirus exposure and HLA in healthy donors. General study points: Indistinguishability led to the exclusion of some V segments, TRBV6-2 and TRBV6-3 included.

In germline, CDR1 is SQVTM, CDR2 ANQGSEA. Trimming pared 2 bases from V and 3 bases from J, leaving 8 bases between. The CDR3 extends over 13 amino acids. The source material was PBMCs. The rearrangement uses TRBV29-1 and TRBJ1-5; D remains unclear. The receptor was derived from a man aged 35-49 years in good health and CMV-seronegative. The CDR3 DNA follows: TGCAGCGTTGAATTTGGGCCCAATCAGCCCCAGCATTTT. Its protein is CSVEFGPNQPQHF.